The sequence of this T cell receptor beta chain was determined in a study of beta chain features in type 1 diabetes. Study outcomes and limitations: An over-representation of cells with high TCR expression could result from cDNA sequencing. TCRB CDR3 length was moderately but significantly reduced in all four CD4+ subsets of Type 1 diabetes patients.

A word on this clone: Its antigen is not known.

The length of the CDR3 is 14 residues. V was trimmed by 2 bases and J by 7 bases, leaving 13 bases between them. CDR1 and CDR2 (germline): MNHEY, SVGAGI. The entirety of the isolated RNA underwent reverse transcription, so expressed TCRB transcripts were sequenced. Generated by immunoSEQ multiplex PCR, the TCRdb table keeps only in-frame clones and is missing some. The sample has about 140,000 clones; approximately 9.8% are singletons. The rearrangement uses TRBV6-5 and TRBJ2-3, with a tentative D call TRBD1 (6 bases). This receptor was taken from a middle-aged woman in good health. Sequenced sample: central memory CD4+ T cells from blood. This CDR3 reads CASSYAQGTHTQYF. CDR3 DNA: TGTGCCAGCAGTTACGCGCAGGGGACACATACGCAGTATTTT.